This T cell receptor (beta chain) was profiled in a study of blood T cell repertoires in COVID-19. Looking at the study overall: From the United States, Italy and Spain came samples of acute and convalescent COVID-19. PBMCs, B-cell-depleted T cells, or T cells were the source of the cDNA or gDNA that made up the material.

Authors' data handling: Amplification of reference gene primers was used by the study to estimate nucleated cell counts. Method: immunoSEQ multiplex PCR; TCRdb's copy keeps in-frame clones and lacks some. The V and J calls and clone size come from that table; D and trimming were worked out from the DNA. The table includes more than 100,000 clones, 78% detected once. The TCR originated in a man in his 70s with acute or convalescent COVID-19. Sample: peripheral blood.

CDR3 residues: CASSFAGALYEQYF. The CDR3 DNA reads TGTGCCAGCAGCTTCGCGGGGGCCCTTTACGAGCAGTACTTC. V gene TRBV11-3 combines with J gene TRBJ2-7; tentatively, D is TRBD2 (7 bases). The germline CDR1 and CDR2 sequences are SGHNT and YENEEA. CDR3 length: 14 residues. V was pared by 3 bases and J by 4 bases, with 13 bases between.